These 15 T cell receptor beta chains share one sample of origin, sequenced in a study of blood T cell repertoires in COVID-19. TCRdb keeps only in-frame clones here, not all; method: immunoSEQ multiplex PCR. The table records about 150,000 clones, more than 75% of them present only once. The sequenced material came from peripheral blood. The receptors originated from an elderly man with acute or convalescent COVID-19.

The CDR3 region is CASSQGGQVNEKLFF. CDR3 nucleotides: TGTGCCAGCAGCCAAGGAGGTCAAGTTAATGAAAAACTGTTTTTT. This chain links TRBV4-2 with TRBJ1-4; no clear D gene. Trimming took off 1 base at V and 4 bases at J, with 10 bases between the two ends. There are 15 residues in the CDR3. CDR1 is LGHNA and CDR2 is YNFKEQ in the germline V gene.

The chain has TRBV3-1 (or the pseudogene TRBV3-2) and TRBJ2-3; D perhaps matches TRBD1 (6 bases). This CDR3 has 13 amino acids. V was shortened by 7 bases and J by 4 bases, with 12 bases between the two germline ends. The germline V gene has CDR1 LGHDT and CDR2 YNNKEL (reference sequence). This CDR3 is CASNQGLADTQYF. In nucleotides, the CDR3 is TGTGCCAGCAACCAGGGGCTGGCAGATACGCAGTATTTT.

The rearrangement links TRBV28 to TRBJ1-1; TRBD1 agrees at 8 bases. The germline gives CDR1 MDHEN, CDR2 SYDVKM. J gave up 4 bases and V 2 bases, and 3 bases lay outside the gene matches. The CDR3 is 14 residues long. The CDR3 DNA is TGTGCCAGCAGTTTAGGGACAGGTATCACTGAAGCTTTCTTT. It is translated as CASSLGTGITEAFF.

The V and J genes are TRBV28 and TRBJ1-6; 7 bases match TRBD1. CDR1 is MDHEN, CDR2 SYDVKM, per germline. This CDR3 is 15 amino acids long. V was clipped by 6 bases and J by 10 bases; unmatched bases: 12. The CDR3 DNA is TGTGCCAGCAGCCCTCCCGGGACAGTTTCCTCACCCCTCCACTTT. It is translated as CASSPPGTVSSPLHF.

The V and J genes are TRBV24-1 and TRBJ1-6; 8 nucleotides match TRBD1. With 6 bases clipped from V and 8 bases from J, the junction kept 2 bases outside the gene matches. Looked up from germline, CDR1 is KGHDR and CDR2 is SFDVKD. This CDR3 is built from 13 residues. The CDR3 protein is CATSNRGDSPLHF. Written as DNA, the CDR3 is TGTGCCACCAGTAACAGGGGGGATTCACCCCTCCACTTT.

The chain couples TRBV21-1 to TRBJ2-1; the table assigns TRBD2, which was not confirmed against the DNA. TRBV21-1 is deemed a pseudogene. CDR3 length: 14 amino acids. As DNA, the CDR3 is TGTGCCAGCAGCAAGGACGGGACTTACAATGAGCAGTTCTTC. It translates to CASSKDGTYNEQFF.

The chain uses TRBV23-1 and TRBJ2-3; D is perhaps TRBD2 (5 bases). TRBV23-1 is marked as an open reading frame, function uncertain. The length of the CDR3 is 15 residues. The ends were cut back, 6 bases at V and 3 bases at J, with 16 bases in the middle. The CDR3 nucleotides are TGCGCCAGCAGCTCCCGCGGGCTGAGTACAGATACGCAGTATTTT. Protein: CASSSRGLSTDTQYF.

The rearrangement links TRBV14 to TRBJ1-2; 7 bases are shared with TRBD1. V trimming: 5 bases; J trimming: 7 bases; junction bases outside the gene matches: 13. The CDR3 totals 15 residues. Germline V CDR1 and CDR2: SGHDN, FVKESK. The DNA for the CDR3 is TGTGCCAGCAGCGCGAACAGGGGAGGCTGGGCTGGCTACACCTTC. Encoded protein: CASSANRGGWAGYTF.

The V gene is TRBV6-1, the J gene TRBJ1-1; possibly TRBD1 for D (5 bases). The V and J ends lost 2 bases and 0 bases respectively, with 10 bases between them. The germline gives CDR1 MNHNS, CDR2 SASEGT. The CDR3 has 15 residues. CDR3 residues: CASSELTAMNTEAFF. CDR3 nucleotide sequence: TGTGCCAGCAGTGAACTGACAGCCATGAACACTGAAGCTTTCTTT.

The chain carries TRBV5-6 and TRBJ1-3; the match to TRBD1 covers 8 bases. The germline V gene encodes CDR1 SGHDT and CDR2 YYEEEE. With V trimmed by 3 bases and J by 0 bases, 5 bases remained unmatched. This CDR3 spans 16 amino acids. The CDR3 sequence is CASSSTDRDSGNTIYF. The CDR3 DNA reads as TGTGCCAGCAGCTCAACGGACAGGGACTCTGGAAACACCATATATTTT.

On this clone: Relative to the germline gene, one junction end is altered; a read error may explain this. This rearrangement joins TRBV30 to TRBJ2-7, with D uncertain. The V gene's germline CDR1 is GTSNPN and CDR2 SVGIG (reference sequence). The CDR3 consists of 14 residues. DNA for the CDR3: TGTGCCTGGAGTGCCGCCCTATTTTCCTCCGAGCAGTACTTC. Translated, it gives CAWSAALFSSEQYF.

This clone was picked up a small number of times. This sequence joins TRBV20-1 and TRBJ1-2; 9 bases are shared with TRBD1. Per germline, CDR1 DFQATT and CDR2 SNEGSKA (reference sequence). The V gene end was trimmed by 3 bases and the J gene end by 3 bases; junction bases not matched to a gene: 2. This CDR3 is 13 amino acids long. The CDR3 bases are TGCAGTGCTAGTCGGGACAGGGACTATGGCTACACCTTC. It specifies CSASRDRDYGYTF.

V usage is TRBV2 and J usage is TRBJ2-7; possible D gene TRBD1, 6 bases. The germline V gene has CDR1 SNHLY and CDR2 FYNNEI. The CDR3 is made up of 12 amino acids. Trimming stripped 8 bases from V and 6 bases from J, with 14 bases between. CDR3 sequence: CASGSTGSEQYF. The DNA for the CDR3 is TGTGCCAGCGGCTCAACAGGGAGCGAGCAGTACTTC. The entire variable domain, with the rest obtained from reference TRBV2 and TRBJ2-7, is as follows: EPEVTQTPSHQVTQMGQEVILRCVPISNHLYFYWYRQILGQKVEFLVSFYNNEISEKSEIFDDQFSVERPDGSNFTLKIRSTKLEDSAMYFCASGSTGSEQYFGPGTRLTVT.

The rearrangement joins TRBV6-1 to TRBJ2-3, with D possibly TRBD2 on 5 matching bases. The CDR3 sequence is 15 residues long. Trimming removed 1 base from V and 7 bases from J, with 15 bases in between. CDR1 and CDR2 from the germline V gene are MNHNS and SASEGT. The DNA of the CDR3 is TGTGCCAGCAGTGAAGGCGGGTTTCCGCTTAATACGCAGTATTTT. Protein: CASSEGGFPLNTQYF.

CDR3 amino acids: CASSERQGMSSPLHF. The CDR3 DNA reads TGTGCCAGCAGTGAGCGTCAGGGTATGAGTTCACCCCTCCACTTT. The rearrangement joins TRBV2 to TRBJ1-6; possibly TRBD1 for D (5 bases). V was clipped by 3 bases and J by 9 bases, with 15 bases between them. Germline V gene data show CDR1 as SNHLY and CDR2 as FYNNEI. The CDR3 contains 15 residues. Combining the CDR3 with reference TRBV2 and TRBJ1-6 gives the whole variable domain EPEVTQTPSHQVTQMGQEVILRCVPISNHLYFYWYRQILGQKVEFLVSFYNNEISEKSEIFDDQFSVERPDGSNFTLKIRSTKLEDSAMYFCASSERQGMSSPLHFGNGTRLTVT.